Listed here is a single T cell receptor (beta chain). This sample was included in a study of CD8 T cells in Susac syndrome. It was with random hexamers that about 0.45 to 1 ug RNA was reverse transcribed. TCRdb ran MiXCR on the immunoSEQ multiplex PCR reads and lists one entry per CDR3 protein. The sample has around 170,000 distinct CDR3 sequences, around 92% seen once. CDR1 is MDHEN and CDR2 is SYDVKM in the germline V gene. The V end was cut by 5 bases, the J end by 2 bases, with 10 bases between. This CDR3 contains 14 residues. Sequenced: CD4+ T cells from PBMCs. The J gene is TRBJ1-5, the V gene TRBV28; D is unclear. The receptor was isolated from a human donor in good health. The CDR3 DNA sequence: TGTGCCAGCAGTCTGGGGTATGGCAATCAGCCCCAGCATTTT. This codes for CASSLGYGNQPQHF.